This TCR beta chain was observed in a study of metastatic and nonmetastatic thyroid tumors. The CDR3 runs to 9 residues. CDR1 and CDR2 from the germline V gene are SQVTM and ANQGSEA. No patient had received any treatment before thyroid surgery. TCRdb reassembled clones from the PCR reads with MiXCR. The sample shows 45,000 to 50,000 clones, under 25% of them seen only once. About this clone: One end of the junction fails to match germline, which may point to a read error.

The sequencing input was blood. The chain has TRBV29-1 and TRBJ2-7; D unclear. The origin of this receptor is a male donor with papillary thyroid cancer or a benign thyroid nodule (not recorded which). Some clones in this sample may be carry-over from other donors' samples. The CDR3 DNA reads TGCAGCACCCGCTACGATCAGTACTTC. Amino acids: CSTRYDQYF.